The 11 T cell receptor beta chains below were found in one sample sequenced in a study of PD-1 blockade in classical Hodgkin lymphoma. Every patient relapsed after autologous stem cell transplantation, and brentuximab vedotin exposure varied. The study purified CD4+ T cells from thawed PBMCs using magnetic negative selection. Measured with immunoSEQ multiplex PCR; TCRdb has only the in-frame clones, and not every one. The data contain approximately 9,900 clones, 74% of them singletons. The sequencing here drew on CD4+ T cells from blood, taken at baseline. These TCRs come from a human donor with classical Hodgkin lymphoma.

The chain recombines TRBV7-2 with TRBJ2-2; unclear D gene. The CDR3 length is 13 residues. Between the trimmed V and J ends, which lost 8 bases and 1 base, there was a span of 8 bases. The germline CDR1 and CDR2 sequences are SGHTA and FQGNSA. Here the CDR3 DNA reads TGTGCCAGCGGACGGCTGAACACCGGGGAGCTGTTTTTT. Its protein is CASGRLNTGELFF. The whole variable domain, filled in from reference TRBV7-2 and TRBJ2-2, reads GAGVSQSPSNKVTEKGKDVELRCDPISGHTALYWYRQSLGQGLEFLIYFQGNSAPDKSGLPSDRFSAERTGGSVSTLTIQRTQQEDSAVYLCASGRLNTGELFFGEGSRLTVL.

V and J are TRBV6-1 and TRBJ2-3; D gene ambiguous. V gave up 3 bases and J gave up 5 bases, with 12 bases separating them. This CDR3 is 14 amino acids long. Per germline, CDR1 MNHNS and CDR2 SASEGT. CDR3 DNA: TGTGCCAGCAGTGACCCCTCAGTAGGAGATACGCAGTATTTT. This codes for CASSDPSVGDTQYF.

The chain has TRBV5-6 and TRBJ2-1; 12 bases match TRBD2. The V gene end was trimmed by 4 bases and the J gene end by 10 bases; junction bases not matched to a gene: 12. The germline gives CDR1 SGHDT, CDR2 YYEEEE. The CDR3 has 16 amino acids. CDR3: CASSIISSGRAWEQFF. CDR3 coding DNA: TGTGCCAGCAGCATAATTTCTAGCGGGAGGGCCTGGGAGCAGTTCTTC.

The chain couples TRBV5-6 to TRBJ2-4; TRBD1 might be the D (5 bases). Germline V lookup: CDR1 SGHDT, CDR2 YYEEEE. V was trimmed by 0 bases and J by 3 bases, leaving 7 bases between them. The CDR3 length is 14 residues. CDR3 sequence (DNA): TGTGCCAGCAGCTTGGGGGGCCTCAAAAACATTCAGTACTTC. Its translation is CASSLGGLKNIQYF.

The chain combines TRBV6-5 with TRBJ1-2; D is unresolved. Trimming removed 0 bases from V and 6 bases from J, with 11 bases in between. CDR1 and CDR2 (germline): MNHEY, SVGAGI. This CDR3 has 14 amino acids. The CDR3: CASSYSGGYNGYTF. CDR3 coding DNA: TGTGCCAGCAGTTACTCGGGAGGGTACAATGGCTACACCTTC.

V gene TRBV18 combines with J gene TRBJ1-1; 9 bases align to TRBD1. The V gene end was trimmed by 2 bases and the J gene end by 2 bases; junction bases not matched to a gene: 6. The CDR3 sequence is 16 residues long. Per germline, CDR1 KGHSH and CDR2 LQKENI. Written as DNA, the CDR3 is TGTGCCAGCTCACCAACGATGACAGGGGGAAACACTGAAGCTTTCTTT. As protein: CASSPTMTGGNTEAFF.

The genes are TRBV19 and TRBJ2-4; TRBD1 might be the D (6 bases). The CDR3 is 14 residues long. The V gene's germline CDR1 is LNHDA and CDR2 SQIVND (reference sequence). With 3 bases removed from V and 12 bases from J, the gap between germline ends came to 18 bases. CDR3 loop: CASSIPGTKNGQYF. The CDR3 DNA is TGTGCCAGTAGTATCCCCGGGACAAAAAATGGTCAGTACTTC.

J is TRBJ2-1 and V is TRBV19, with 15 bases that match TRBD2. The CDR3 covers 15 residues. Germline V lookup: CDR1 LNHDA, CDR2 SQIVND (reference sequence). V lost 9 bases, J lost 6 bases, and 6 bases stayed unmatched. The CDR3 DNA is TGTGCCAGCAGGACTAGCGGGAGGGCCAGCAATGAGCAGTTCTTC. This encodes CASRTSGRASNEQFF.

The rearrangement uses TRBV18 and TRBJ1-4; 8 bases fit TRBD1. The ends lost 6 bases at V and 4 bases at J; junction bases unmatched: 4. Per germline, CDR1 KGHSH and CDR2 LQKENI. The CDR3 is 14 residues long. The CDR3 sequence: CASSQGAHNEKLFF. DNA for the CDR3: TGTGCCAGCTCCCAGGGGGCACATAATGAAAAACTGTTTTTT. Full variable domain (outside the CDR3, taken from reference TRBV18 and TRBJ1-4): NAGVMQNPRHLVRRRGQEARLRCSPMKGHSHVYWYRQLPEEGLKFMVYLQKENIIDESGMPKERFSAEFPKEGPSILRIQQVVRGDSAAYFCASSQGAHNEKLFFGSGTQLSVL.

This chain's CDR3 is CASSYDAPPEDEQYF. The CDR3 nucleotides read TGTGCCAGCAGTTACGACGCCCCTCCCGAGGACGAGCAGTACTTC. The rearrangement links TRBV6-6 to TRBJ2-7; no clear D gene. Trimming took 2 bases from V and 5 from J, leaving 16 bases between them. The CDR3 sequence is 15 residues long. Germline V CDR1 and CDR2: MNHNY, SVGAGI (reference sequence).

The table lists this clone with a few counts. J is TRBJ2-7 and V is TRBV11-1; the match to TRBD2 covers 10 bases. The V gene end was trimmed by 5 bases and the J gene end by 5 bases; junction bases not matched to a gene: 6. The CDR3 length is 14 residues. The germline gives CDR1 SGHAT, CDR2 FQDESV (reference sequence). CDR3 sequence: CASSTPGLANEQYF. The CDR3 nucleotides read TGTGCCAGCAGCACACCGGGACTAGCGAACGAGCAGTACTTC.